Below, 26 T cell receptor beta chains from the same sample are listed, as sequenced in a study of T cell changes during pregnancy in multiple sclerosis. The method was immunoSEQ multiplex PCR; TCRdb's version includes in-frame clones alone and lacks a portion of them. The sample gives around 70,000 clones, approximately 90% of which show up once; approximately 1.6% is in the top ten. Sequencing used peripheral blood, obtained in the first trimester of pregnancy. The receptors were gathered from a female donor in good health, enrolled as a control in a pregnancy study.

The rearrangement links TRBV11-2 to TRBJ2-2; D is possibly TRBD1 (5 bases). Between the trimmed V and J ends, which lost 1 base and 7 bases, there was a span of 13 bases. The CDR3 has 15 amino acids. Looked up from germline, CDR1 is SGHAT and CDR2 is FQNNGV. The CDR3 nucleotides read TGTGCCAGCAGCTTAGGACAGTATGGCCTCGGGGAGCTGTTTTTT. Translation: CASSLGQYGLGELFF.

This clone is a singleton in its sample. The junction departs from germline at one end; a sequencing error may be responsible. The chain carries TRBV19 and TRBJ2-6; D remains unclear. In germline, CDR1 is LNHDA, CDR2 SQIVND (reference sequence). The CDR3 has 13 amino acids. CDR3 nucleotides: TGTGCCAGTTCGAGCTCTAGGGCCAACGTCCTGACTTTC. Translating it yields CASSSSRANVLTF.

This sequence joins TRBV5-5 and TRBJ2-5, with D possibly matching TRBD2 (6 bases). The CDR3 loop spans 14 amino acids. CDR1 is SGHKS and CDR2 is YYEKEE in the germline V gene (reference sequence). Trimming removed 4 bases at V and 3 bases at J, with 13 bases between. The CDR3 protein is CASSLPPGEETQYF. CDR3 DNA sequence: TGTGCCAGCAGCCTCCCTCCGGGGGAAGAGACCCAGTACTTC.

The gene calls are TRBV5-1 and TRBJ1-1; D remains ambiguous. The V end was cut by 4 bases, the J end by 2 bases, with 9 bases between. Germline assignment: CDR1 SGHRS and CDR2 YFSETQ. The CDR3 runs to 13 residues. CDR3: CASSENTNTEAFF. The DNA for the CDR3 is TGCGCCAGCAGCGAAAATACAAACACTGAAGCTTTCTTT.

The chain joins TRBV15 to TRBJ2-5; D is possibly TRBD1 (5 bases). The V end lost 2 bases, the J end lost 3 bases, and 16 bases lay between the germline ends. Germline V CDR1 and CDR2: LNHNV, YYDKDF (reference sequence). The CDR3 has 16 residues. CDR3 nucleotides: TGTGCCACCAGCAGACAGTCCGCAGGGCCTAAAGAGACCCAGTACTTC. Protein product: CATSRQSAGPKETQYF.

J is TRBJ2-5 and V is TRBV6-1, with 8 bases identical to TRBD1. V shed 2 bases and J 5 bases; nucleotides not matched to a gene: 10. From germline, CDR1 is MNHNS and CDR2 SASEGT. The CDR3 runs 16 residues. CDR3 protein: CASSEQGALRAETQYF. The CDR3 nucleotides read TGTGCCAGCAGTGAACAGGGGGCATTGCGCGCGGAGACCCAGTACTTC.

V usage is TRBV19 and J usage is TRBJ2-1; 11 nucleotides align to TRBD2. This CDR3 is 16 amino acids long. Germline loops: CDR1 LNHDA, CDR2 SQIVND (reference sequence). J was trimmed by 8 bases and V by 6 bases; bases with no gene match: 12. The CDR3 sequence is CASSSITSGRRDEQFF. DNA of the CDR3: TGTGCCAGTAGCTCGATCACTAGCGGGAGAAGAGATGAGCAGTTCTTC.

V and J are TRBV2 and TRBJ2-7; 8 bases agree with TRBD1. With V trimmed by 4 bases and J by 6 bases, 14 bases remained unmatched. The CDR3 is made up of 16 amino acids. Per the germline V gene, CDR1 is SNHLY and CDR2 is FYNNEI. The CDR3 DNA sequence: TGTGCCAGCAGTGTTTCCGGGGACAGGAACGCGGGCGAGCAGTACTTC. It yields the protein CASSVSGDRNAGEQYF.

The V and J genes are TRBV28 and TRBJ2-7; 9 bases match TRBD1. V dropped 3 bases and J dropped 0; count of bases not matched to a gene: 9. This CDR3 has 17 amino acids. Per germline, CDR1 MDHEN and CDR2 SYDVKM. The CDR3: CASSLRSRDRVSYEQYF. The CDR3 coding sequence is TGTGCCAGCAGTTTGCGTTCACGGGACAGGGTCTCCTACGAGCAGTACTTC.

The CDR3 loop reads CASSRRQGSGTEAFF. CDR3 coding DNA: TGTGCCAGCAGTCGACGACAGGGTAGCGGAACTGAAGCTTTCTTT. The J gene is TRBJ1-1, the V gene TRBV5-8, with 7 bases matching TRBD1. The CDR3 length is 15 residues. From germline, CDR1 is SGHTS and CDR2 YDEGEE. J was trimmed by 5 bases and V by 5 bases; bases with no gene match: 12. Looking up the rest from reference TRBV5-8 and TRBJ1-1 gives the full variable domain: EAGVTQSPTHLIKTRGQQATLRCSPISGHTSVYWYQQALGLGLQFLLWYDEGEERNRGNFPPRFSGRQFPNYSSELNVNALELEDSALYLCASSRRQGSGTEAFFGQGTRLTVV.

This chain connects TRBV15 to TRBJ1-1; maybe TRBD1 (5 bases). CDR3 length equals 15 residues. Germline CDR1 and CDR2: LNHNV and YYDKDF (reference sequence). Trimming left V 0 bases short and J 2 bases short, with 10 bases between. CDR3 bases: TGTGCCACCAGCAGAGATGGGGCATCAAACACTGAAGCTTTCTTT. Translation: CATSRDGASNTEAFF.

The genes are TRBV7-9 and TRBJ2-5; 7 bases map to TRBD1. The CDR3 runs 15 residues. Trimming at V came to 1 base and at J to 1 base, leaving 3 bases not matched to a gene. The germline CDR1 and CDR2 sequences are SEHNR and FQNEAQ (reference sequence). The CDR3 DNA is TGTGCCAGCAGCTTAGGACAGGGAACCCAAGAGACCCAGTACTTC. This codes for CASSLGQGTQETQYF.

The rearrangement links TRBV4-1 to TRBJ1-1; weak D call: TRBD1 (5 bases). The CDR3 spans 15 residues. The V end was cut by 0 bases, the J end by 5 bases, with 13 bases between. From germline, CDR1 is MGHRA and CDR2 YSYEKL. The CDR3 DNA is TGCGCCAGCAGCCAAGAGGGGCTCCTGGGGACTGAAGCTTTCTTT. It yields the protein CASSQEGLLGTEAFF.

The chain carries TRBV28 and TRBJ2-5, with D maybe TRBD2 (6 bases). CDR1 is MDHEN and CDR2 is SYDVKM in the germline V gene. Trimming shortened V by 3 bases and J by 2 bases, and 16 bases separated the two germline ends. There are 16 residues in the CDR3. CDR3 loop: CASSLSPGEIQETQYF. In DNA, the CDR3 is TGTGCCAGCAGTTTGTCGCCGGGAGAGATACAAGAGACCCAGTACTTC. Together with reference TRBV28 and TRBJ2-5, the CDR3 gives the full variable domain: DVKVTQSSRYLVKRTGEKVFLECVQDMDHENMFWYRQDPGLGLRLIYFSYDVKMKEKGDIPEGYSVSREKKERFSLILESASTNQTSMYLCASSLSPGEIQETQYFGPGTRLLVL.

CDR3 sequence reads: CASSSSAVSGNTIYF. CDR3 in DNA: TGTGCCAGCAGCTCCTCTGCGGTCTCTGGAAACACCATATATTTT. The chain links TRBV5-5 to TRBJ1-3; D not resolved. The CDR3 runs 15 residues. Trimming stripped 3 bases from V and 0 bases from J, with 10 bases between. CDR1 and CDR2 (germline): SGHKS, YYEKEE (reference sequence). The complete variable domain, with remaining parts taken from reference TRBV5-5 and TRBJ1-3, reads DAGVTQSPTHLIKTRGQQVTLRCSPISGHKSVSWYQQVLGQGPQFIFQYYEKEERGRGNFPDRFSARQFPNYSSELNVNALLLGDSALYLCASSSSAVSGNTIYFGEGSWLTVV.

This rearrangement joins TRBV7-9 to TRBJ1-3; D is unresolved. The CDR3 totals 17 residues. Trimming took off 6 bases at V and 2 bases at J, with 20 bases between the two ends. Germline CDR1 and CDR2: SEHNR and FQNEAQ (reference sequence). DNA of the CDR3: TGTGCCAGCAGACCAAACTTCCCGGGTAGAACTGGAAACACCATATATTTT. Its protein product is CASRPNFPGRTGNTIYF.

The chain couples TRBV11-3 to TRBJ2-1; D perhaps matches TRBD2 (5 bases). This CDR3 has 15 amino acids. V lost 5 bases and J lost 0, with 11 bases in between. Germline V lookup: CDR1 SGHNT, CDR2 YENEEA. For the CDR3, the DNA is TGTGCCAGCAGCCCTCGAGCGGCCTCCTACAATGAGCAGTTCTTC. Translated, it gives CASSPRAASYNEQFF.

The gene calls are TRBV5-1 and TRBJ2-5, with TRBD2 identical over 10 bases. Germline CDR1 is SGHRS and CDR2 is YFSETQ. The ends lost 2 bases at V and 2 bases at J; junction bases unmatched: 15. The CDR3 length is 19 residues. The CDR3 DNA reads TGCGCCAGCAGCTTTACAAACAGGGGTACTAGCGGGGCACAAGAGACCCAGTACTTC. Protein product: CASSFTNRGTSGAQETQYF.

The chain carries TRBV27 and TRBJ2-7; 10 bases are shared with TRBD1. Germline CDR1 and CDR2: MNHEY and SMNVEV (reference sequence). The V segment lost 3 bases and the J segment 6 bases; nucleotides outside the gene matches: 5. The length of the CDR3 is 14 residues. CDR3 in DNA: TGTGCCAGCAGTTTCTTAGGGACAGGGGTCGAGCAGTACTTC. It translates to CASSFLGTGVEQYF.

This chain's CDR3 is CASSVSSSYEQYF. DNA for the CDR3: TGTGCCAGCAGCGTGAGCTCGAGCTACGAGCAGTACTTC. This chain joins TRBV9 and TRBJ2-7; D not resolved. V lost 2 bases and J lost 3, with 9 bases in between. This CDR3 has 13 amino acids. The germline CDR1 and CDR2 sequences are SGDLS and YYNGEE.

This clone was found once. The J gene is TRBJ1-2, the V gene TRBV4-2, with 8 bases identical to TRBD1. Trimming cost V 1 base and J 0 bases; bases outside gene matches: 7. Looked up from germline, CDR1 is LGHNA and CDR2 is YNFKEQ. The CDR3 contains 17 residues. The CDR3 DNA reads as TGTGCCAGCAGCCAAGCTCAAGGACAGGGAACTAACTATGGCTACACCTTC. This codes for CASSQAQGQGTNYGYTF.

Regarding this clone: The sample holds other DNA sequences that translate to the same CDR3. The chain links TRBV27 to TRBJ2-7; no firm D call. The germline V gene has CDR1 MNHEY and CDR2 SMNVEV (reference sequence). The CDR3 spans 13 residues. V was cut by 3 bases and J by 3 bases, with 9 bases left in between. CDR3 in DNA: TGTGCCAGCAGTTTGGAAGCAGGCTACGAGCAGTACTTC. It is translated as CASSLEAGYEQYF.

There are a few counts of this clone. In DNA, the CDR3 is TGCAGTGCTAGACTGGACAGGGAAGCTTTCTTT. Translated, it gives CSARLDREAFF. The chain recombines TRBV20-1 with TRBJ1-1; 7 nucleotides match TRBD1. After removal of 2 bases from V and 8 bases from J, the junction contained 2 bases not matched to a gene. Germline V gene lookup returns CDR1 DFQATT and CDR2 SNEGSKA (reference sequence). This CDR3 is 11 amino acids long.

This clone was counted a single time. The chain joins TRBV28 to TRBJ1-2, with 8 bases aligning to TRBD1. V was clipped by 6 bases and J by 8 bases; unmatched bases: 20. CDR1 and CDR2 (germline): MDHEN, SYDVKM. This CDR3 spans 17 amino acids. The CDR3 reads CASSRTTFGRGRGGYTF. For the CDR3, the DNA is TGTGCCAGCAGCCGTACCACCTTCGGCAGGGGGCGTGGAGGCTACACCTTC.

The V and J genes are TRBV28 and TRBJ1-2, with 8 bases lining up with TRBD1. Germline loops: CDR1 MDHEN, CDR2 SYDVKM. The CDR3 loop spans 14 amino acids. The junction had 9 bases not matched to a gene; V was cut back by 8 bases and J by 4 bases. CDR3 nucleotides: TGTGCCAGCCGTAAAACCGGGACAGGCTATGGCTACACCTTC. Amino acids: CASRKTGTGYGYTF.

The chain couples TRBV28 to TRBJ1-1; D uncertain. CDR1 is MDHEN, CDR2 SYDVKM, per germline. V lost 2 bases and J 3 bases, leaving 7 bases between the germline ends. The CDR3 spans 13 residues. DNA for the CDR3: TGTGCCAGCAGTTTACCCTACTACACTGAAGCTTTCTTT. This sequence encodes CASSLPYYTEAFF.